These 19 T cell receptor beta chains were all obtained from the same sample, sequenced in a study of CD8+CD57+ T cells in acquired aplastic anemia. It was genomic DNA that served as the template for profiling TCR beta VDJ and CDR3. Each CDR3 protein is one row after TCRdb ran MiXCR on the reads. The sample includes 150,000 to 200,000 distinct CDR3 sequences, 64% of them seen just once. Sequencing was done on a sample of sorted CD4+, CD8+, or CD8+CD57+ T cells (not recorded which) from PBMCs. The receptor set was obtained from a human donor with severe aplastic anemia or a healthy control (not recorded which).

Concerning this clonotype itself: The CDR3 does not end in the conserved phenylalanine or tryptophan, so this is likely a read error. This rearrangement joins TRBV7-9 to TRBJ1-2, with D perhaps TRBD1 (5 bases). Per germline, CDR1 SEHNR and CDR2 FQNEAQ (reference sequence). The CDR3 is 14 residues long. Trimming left V 3 bases short and J 1 base short, with 9 bases between. CDR3 protein: CASSLGRSNYGYTL. CDR3 in DNA: TGTGCCAGCAGCTTGGGACGGAGTAACTATGGCTACACCCTC.

This clonotype has a handful of counts. The gene calls are TRBV7-3 and TRBJ2-3, with 10 bases that match TRBD1. The J segment lost 4 bases and the V segment lost 5 bases, leaving 3 bases of the junction unmatched. There are 14 residues in the CDR3. Germline-derived CDR1 and CDR2 are SGHTA and FQGTGA. CDR3 DNA sequence: TGTGCCAGCAGCCCAGGACAGGGGGCAGATACGCAGTATTTT. Its translation: CASSPGQGADTQYF.

The chain uses TRBV7-9 and TRBJ1-4; possibly TRBD1 for D (6 bases). This CDR3 has 14 amino acids. V was clipped by 4 bases and J by 9 bases, with 15 bases between them. Germline CDR1 SEHNR, CDR2 FQNEAQ (reference sequence). CDR3 bases: TGTGCCAGCAGCTCGGAGGGGGGATTGAAAAAACTGTTTTTT. Translated: CASSSEGGLKKLFF.

Note on this clonotype: A junction end diverges from the germline sequence, so it may reflect a read error. V usage is TRBV7-7 and J usage is TRBJ2-5; D perhaps matches TRBD2 (6 bases). Germline values: CDR1 SSHAT, CDR2 FNYEAQ (reference sequence). The CDR3 length is 15 residues. CDR3 coding DNA: TGTGCTAGCAGCTTAGCGGTTACAGGACAAGAGACCCAGCACTTC. This gives the protein CASSLAVTGQETQHF.

The V and J genes are TRBV5-1 and TRBJ2-2, with D uncertain. The V and J ends lost 7 bases and 4 bases respectively, with 14 bases between them. CDR3 size: 14 residues. The germline gives CDR1 SGHRS, CDR2 YFSETQ. The CDR3 DNA is TGCGCCAGCCGGATCGAAGCATCCACCGGGGAGCTGTTTTTT. Its protein product is CASRIEASTGELFF.

The chain couples TRBV7-9 to TRBJ2-5; 7 nucleotides agree with TRBD2. Germline values: CDR1 SEHNR, CDR2 FQNEAQ (reference sequence). The CDR3 runs to 14 residues. Unmatched junction bases numbered 10, after V lost 1 base and J lost 11 bases. CDR3 region: CASSLERLADTQYF. CDR3 coding DNA: TGTGCCAGCAGCTTAGAAAGACTAGCCGATACGCAGTACTTC.

The V call is TRBV5-5, the J call TRBJ1-5; the match to TRBD1 covers 9 bases. The CDR3 is 14 amino acids. From germline, CDR1 is SGHKS and CDR2 YYEKEE (reference sequence). The V segment lost 0 bases and the J segment 7 bases; nucleotides outside the gene matches: 2. CDR3 in DNA: TGTGCCAGCAGCTTGGGGACAGGGGCACAGCCCCAGCATTTT. Encoded protein: CASSLGTGAQPQHF.

This clonotype was recorded many times. At one end the junction does not follow the germline gene, possibly because of a read error. The chain has TRBV7-7 and TRBJ2-5; the D gene is possibly TRBD2 (5 bases). The CDR3 loop spans 12 amino acids. CDR1 is SSHAT, CDR2 FNYEAQ, per germline (reference sequence). The CDR3 DNA follows: TGTGCTAGCAGCGCCCCGGGGGAGACCCAGTACTTC. Translation: CASSAPGETQYF. The full variable domain, its missing parts supplied by reference TRBV7-7 and TRBJ2-5, is GAGVSQSPRYKVTKRGQDVTLRCDPISSHATLYWYQQALGQGPEFLTYFNYEAQPDKSGLPSDRFSAERPEGSISTLTIQRTEQRDSAMYRCASSAPGETQYFGPGTRLLVL.

The table lists this clonotype with many counts. The V gene is TRBV27, the J gene TRBJ2-7, with 7 bases aligning to TRBD2. Unmatched junction bases numbered 9, after V lost 6 bases and J lost 4 bases. Germline values: CDR1 MNHEY, CDR2 SMNVEV (reference sequence). The CDR3 spans 14 residues. The CDR3 nucleotides read TGTGCCAGCAGCGAGCGGGGTTCGTTTTACGAGCAGTACTTC. Protein product: CASSERGSFYEQYF.

The chain uses TRBV7-2 and TRBJ2-3, with D possibly being TRBD1 (5 bases). Trimming stripped 2 bases from V and 2 bases from J, with 14 bases between. The germline gives CDR1 SGHTA, CDR2 FQGNSA. The CDR3 loop spans 16 amino acids. The CDR3 protein is CASSLQPAGFTDTQYF. The CDR3 DNA is TGTGCCAGCAGCTTACAACCTGCAGGGTTCACAGATACGCAGTATTTT.

This clonotype was recorded only once. The chain has TRBV10-3 and TRBJ2-5; D remains ambiguous. V lost 3 bases to trimming and J lost 0 bases, with 8 bases between them. Germline V gene sequence: CDR1 ENHRY, CDR2 SYGVKD. The CDR3 covers 14 residues. This chain's CDR3 is CAISDAGYQETQYF. The CDR3 DNA reads TGTGCCATCAGTGACGCAGGATACCAAGAGACCCAGTACTTC.

At least ten counts were recorded for this clonotype. The chain carries TRBV24-1 and TRBJ2-7; D not certain. The germline CDR1 and CDR2 sequences are KGHDR and SFDVKD. The V end lost 10 bases, the J end lost 4 bases, and 10 bases lay between the germline ends. The CDR3 runs 11 residues. In nucleotides, the CDR3 is TGTGCCACGTCTACCGGGTACGAGCAGTACTTC. This sequence encodes CATSTGYEQYF.

The chain joins TRBV7-8 to TRBJ2-5; the D gene is possibly TRBD2 (6 bases). Germline V gene lookup returns CDR1 SGHVS and CDR2 FQNEAQ. V was pared by 4 bases and J by 8 bases, with 20 bases between. This CDR3 comprises 15 residues. The CDR3 loop is CASSSGGGPGLTQYF. CDR3 coding DNA: TGTGCCAGCAGCTCCGGGGGAGGCCCTGGGTTAACCCAGTACTTC.

The chain employs TRBV20-1 and TRBJ2-7; the D gene could be TRBD1 or TRBD2 (5 bases each). The germline V gene encodes CDR1 DFQATT and CDR2 SNEGSKA (reference sequence). Between the trimmed V and J ends, which lost 4 bases and 7 bases, there was a span of 23 bases. This CDR3 region has 15 residues. CDR3 DNA: TGCAGTGCTAATATGCCCTCGAGGGGCGAGCGGGAGCAGTACTTC. This gives the protein CSANMPSRGEREQYF.

The chain couples TRBV5-1 to TRBJ2-2, with D unresolved. Germline CDR1 SGHRS, CDR2 YFSETQ. The ends were cut back, 2 bases at V and 1 base at J, with 9 bases in the middle. The CDR3 has 15 amino acids. In DNA, the CDR3 is TGCGCCAGCAGCTTCAATTCGCAGAACACCGGGGAGCTGTTTTTT. This gives the protein CASSFNSQNTGELFF. The complete variable domain, with remaining parts taken from reference TRBV5-1 and TRBJ2-2, reads KAGVTQTPRYLIKTRGQQVTLSCSPISGHRSVSWYQQTPGQGLQFLFEYFSETQRNKGNFPGRFSGRQFSNSRSEMNVSTLELGDSALYLCASSFNSQNTGELFFGEGSRLTVL.

The CDR3 nucleotides read TGTGCCACCAGTCTTAGCGGGAGGGATGAGCAGTTCTTC. Its translation is CATSLSGRDEQFF. V usage is TRBV24-1 and J usage is TRBJ2-1; TRBD2 aligns across 11 bases. Per germline, CDR1 KGHDR and CDR2 SFDVKD. V dropped 6 bases and J dropped 8; count of bases not matched to a gene: 2. This CDR3 region has 13 residues.

The V and J genes are TRBV5-1 and TRBJ2-2; D not certain. Germline lookup yields CDR1 SGHRS and CDR2 YFSETQ. V shed 3 bases and J shed 1 base, with 7 bases lying between them. The CDR3 is 14 residues long. The DNA for the CDR3 is TGCGCCAGCAGCTATACTGGGAACACCGGGGAGCTGTTTTTT. It is translated as CASSYTGNTGELFF.

DNA of the CDR3: TGTGCCACCGCTGGGAGAGTTGAAGAGACCCAGTACTTC. It codes for CATAGRVEETQYF. The rearrangement links TRBV10-3 to TRBJ2-5; TRBD2 might be the D (5 bases). Deletions cut 10 bases from V and 3 bases from J, with 15 bases between. The CDR3 runs to 13 residues. Germline CDR1 ENHRY, CDR2 SYGVKD.

V gene TRBV6-5 combines with J gene TRBJ2-7, with 7 bases fitting TRBD1. The germline CDR1 and CDR2 sequences are MNHEY and SVGAGI. The CDR3 loop spans 14 amino acids. The trim removed 4 bases at V and 1 base at J, leaving 4 bases unmatched. The DNA of the CDR3 is TGTGCCAGCAGTTCGGGACAGCTGTCCTACGAGCAGTACTTC. Translated, it gives CASSSGQLSYEQYF.